This T cell receptor (beta chain) was observed in a study of blood T cell repertoires in COVID-19 (TCRdb year 2020). With respect to the entire study: Collaborator samples came from the United States, Italy and Spain and covered acute and convalescent phases of COVID-19. The material from the prospective study consisted of cDNA or gDNA derived from T cells, B-cell-depleted T cells, or PBMCs. Subjects who had been exposed to COVID-19, were actively infected with it, or had recovered from it provided the deeply sampled blood TCRbeta repertoires that made up the dataset. The repertoires were released in a freely available public database intended as a resource for research on the immune response to SARS-CoV-2. Samples came from the ongoing ImmuneRACE study (first 160 participants) plus 1,254 subjects from 6 global collaborators. The sample metadata nearly always contained a de-identified subject ID, COVID-19 status, age in years and sex. HLA class I and class II types, where available, came from metadata supplied by the sample provider rather than from assay-based typing. Paper-wide results and their limitations: Clinical and demographic metadata were provided uncurated, with the amount varying by source and participant.

The immunoSEQ Assay, a bias-controlled multiplex PCR, was used to amplify TCRbeta CDR3 regions from genomic DNA. The original pipeline was this. The number of nucleated cells in each sample was estimated by amplification of reference gene primers within the assay. To quantify the absolute abundance of each unique TCRbeta CDR3 rearrangement, sequence reads were collapsed and filtered. Productive Simpson clonality was computed per sample as the square root of Simpson's diversity index over productive rearrangements. As stored in TCRdb, this immuneACCESS dataset retains in-frame rearrangements with V and J assigned. A fraction of the clones does not appear; measured against another copy, unresolved V genes explain less than half of the discrepancy, and the remainder lacks a known reason. V and J calls and clone size are as listed in that table; D and trimming were resolved from the DNA. This sample has 150,000 to 200,000 clones in its table, and roughly 80% of those were observed once. In total, the top ten clones hold 15% to 20% of the sample.

V lost 4 bases and J lost 6 bases; the stretch between them is 9 bases long. The CDR3 numbers 12 residues from cysteine through phenylalanine. Of all the DNA, just the CDR3 is kept, 36 bases in frame from base 1. According to the germline V gene, CDR1 reads MDHEN and CDR2 reads SYDVKM. A remark on this clone: This receptor's antigen is unknown. No per-base quality is available; no much larger clone lies one base away.

Participants in the prospective study were aged about 18 to 95 years, lived in some 24 United States geographic areas, and enrolled through a virtual design. In the prospective study, cohorts were assigned on the basis of participant-reported clinical history obtained from a screening survey and a study questionnaire. For ImmuneRACE Cohort 3, a participant was defined as recovered based on two consecutive negative NP/OP PCR tests, clearance by a healthcare professional, or resolution of symptoms. In the prospective study, whole blood, serum and a nasopharyngeal or oropharyngeal swab were collected from each participant by mobile phlebotomists. Prospective study participants could optionally give additional blood draws and questionnaires over an approximately two-month period. Before DNA extraction, blood samples from the prospective study were shipped at room temperature or frozen.

Material: PBMCs or T cells enriched from blood (not recorded which). This receptor was taken from a woman in her 50s who had recovered from COVID-19. Recombination joined TRBV28 with TRBJ1-2; tentative D gene TRBD1, with 5 bases matching. The DNA sequence is TGTGCCAGCAGTTGGCAGGGCAATGGCTACACCTTC. Its protein is CASSWQGNGYTF.